Listed below are T cell receptor beta chains from one sample, sequenced in a study of type 1 regulatory T cells. What these receptors recognize is not known. TCRdb re-derived calls from the reads in MiXCR, one entry per CDR3 protein. Of about 62,000 distinct CDR3 sequences detected, 62% appear once; the ten largest clones hold around 1.9%. Material for sequencing was cultured non-Tr1 T cells, either the whole culture or a sorted T cell fraction (not recorded which). These receptors all come from a human donor in good health. CDR3s leave out the opening cysteine and the closing phenylalanine or tryptophan. Expanded clones are given a class, and other clones once, few, many or no size at all.

cdr3_aa	v_call	j_call	clone_size
ASGGTGDQPQH	TRBV7-8	TRBJ1-5	NA
ASKEGGTPYEQY	TRBV6-2/TRBV6-3	TRBJ2-7	few
ASSQDTGSTSSGANVLT	TRBV4-3	TRBJ2-6	NA
ASSAGQGSNQPQH	TRBV5-6	TRBJ1-5	NA
ASSRPTGYEQY	TRBV11-1	TRBJ2-7	NA
SATPAGTTDTQY	TRBV20-1	TRBJ2-3	few
ASRAGTGINEQY	TRBV2	TRBJ2-7	NA
ASSLTGGPPTQY	TRBV7-2	TRBJ2-3	NA
ASSLSIGQGSDTQY	TRBV27	TRBJ2-3	NA
ASSLGPLYEQY	TRBV5-1	TRBJ2-7	medium-sized
ASSLPGVGGSTEAF	TRBV13	TRBJ1-1	NA
SAPDRAPNDEQF	TRBV20-1	TRBJ2-1	NA
SANRDPGLNSPLH	TRBV20-1	TRBJ1-6	few
ASSGGVGEANEKLF	TRBV5-1	TRBJ1-4	few
ASSPGKGRYEQY	TRBV5-1	TRBJ2-7	NA
ASSLTSTRNYNEQF	TRBV5-1	TRBJ2-1	NA
AISVSAGETQY	TRBV10-3	TRBJ2-5	few
ASSLDGMGTTDTQY	TRBV5-4	TRBJ2-3	NA
ASSPQLAGGYNEQF	TRBV28	TRBJ2-1	NA
ASSSDVDDTQY	TRBV5-6	TRBJ2-3	NA
ASSTEAVSYEQY	TRBV5-1	TRBJ2-7	NA
AWIGDRAYYGYT	TRBV30	TRBJ1-2	once
AWSRGTPDSNQPQH	TRBV30	TRBJ1-5	NA
ASSVVETQYNEQF	TRBV9	TRBJ2-1	NA
SARATYNIQY	TRBV20-1	TRBJ2-4	once
SARAPLAGGGETQY	TRBV20-1	TRBJ2-5	NA
ASSFRGPTEAF	TRBV27	TRBJ1-1	NA
ASSLGLLAGRANTGELF	TRBV28	TRBJ2-2	NA
SPAGQPGDEQF	TRBV20-1	TRBJ2-1	NA
ASSRDRGRNFGNEQF	TRBV3-2	TRBJ2-1	NA
SARDTGVYNEQF	TRBV20-1	TRBJ2-1	NA
ASSSRQGESSGANVLT	TRBV6-5	TRBJ2-6	NA
ASRQTGPVISGANVLT	TRBV12-3/TRBV12-4	TRBJ2-6	NA
SARGTGANSPLH	TRBV20-1	TRBJ1-6	NA
AISESTSVSYEQY	TRBV10-3	TRBJ2-7	NA
ASSPGHPTDTQY	TRBV5-1	TRBJ2-3	NA
ASSGLAGTGELF	TRBV9	TRBJ2-2	few